Listed below are T cell receptor beta chains from one sample, sequenced in a study of T cells in Graves' hyperthyroidism and ophthalmopathy. TCRdb re-called the multiplex PCR reads with MiXCR, one entry per CDR3 protein. The table shows 450,000 to 600,000 distinct CDR3 sequences, with 14% occurring only once. The sequenced sample consisted of blood. Receptors were obtained from a woman between 40 and 55 years old with Graves' hyperthyroidism. Each CDR3 is given with its conserved first and last residue. D genes are given only for firm matches. For some rows the clone size is stated as once, few or many, or as a class when expanded; others skip it.

abundance: many; j_gene: TRBJ1-5; d_gene: NA; v_gene: TRBV2; CDR3aa: CASSEFGTTSNQPQHF; CDR3nt: TGTGCCAGCAGTGAGTTTGGGACCACTAGCAATCAGCCCCAGCATTTT
abundance: many; j_gene: TRBJ2-6; d_gene: NA; v_gene: TRBV19; CDR3aa: CASSAEGEGIYSGANVLTF; CDR3nt: TGTGCCAGTAGTGCCGAGGGGGAGGGAATCTACTCTGGGGCCAACGTCCTGACTTTC
abundance: NA; j_gene: TRBJ2-1; d_gene: NA; v_gene: TRBV10-2; CDR3aa: CASSERYGGEQFF; CDR3nt: TGCGCCAGCAGTGAGAGGTACGGGGGTGAGCAGTTCTTC
abundance: NA; j_gene: TRBJ1-2; d_gene: NA; v_gene: TRBV7-9; CDR3aa: CASSLNYAYGYTF; CDR3nt: TGTGCCAGCAGCTTGAATTACGCCTATGGCTACACCTTC
abundance: NA; j_gene: TRBJ2-1; d_gene: NA; v_gene: TRBV5-1; CDR3aa: CASSLSGLARNEQFF; CDR3nt: TGCGCCAGCAGCTTGTCAGGGTTAGCCCGGAATGAGCAGTTCTTC
abundance: few; j_gene: TRBJ2-2; d_gene: NA; v_gene: TRBV9; CDR3aa: CASSVVQEGIGGELFF; CDR3nt: TGTGCCAGCAGCGTAGTACAGGAAGGGATCGGCGGGGAGCTGTTTTTT
abundance: NA; j_gene: TRBJ1-4; d_gene: NA; v_gene: TRBV12-3/TRBV12-4; CDR3aa: CASSFGRLGEKLFF; CDR3nt: TGTGCCAGCAGCTTTGGACGGTTAGGGGAAAAACTGTTTTTT
abundance: NA; j_gene: TRBJ2-1; d_gene: TRBD2; v_gene: TRBV19; CDR3aa: CATQRGAGVSNEQFF; CDR3nt: TGTGCCACCCAAAGAGGGGCGGGAGTCAGCAATGAGCAGTTCTTC
abundance: few; j_gene: TRBJ2-5; d_gene: TRBD1; v_gene: TRBV7-9; CDR3aa: CASSHPGQGEETQYF; CDR3nt: TGTGCCAGCAGCCATCCGGGACAGGGTGAGGAGACCCAGTACTTC
abundance: few; j_gene: TRBJ2-2; d_gene: TRBD1; v_gene: TRBV20-1; CDR3aa: CSARDRGRTGELFF; CDR3nt: TGCAGTGCAAGGGACAGGGGGCGTACCGGGGAGCTGTTTTTT
abundance: few; j_gene: TRBJ2-2; d_gene: NA; v_gene: TRBV6-2/TRBV6-3; CDR3aa: CASSVYGHGELFF; CDR3nt: TGTGCCAGCAGTGTGTACGGGCACGGGGAGCTGTTTTTT
abundance: NA; j_gene: TRBJ2-7; d_gene: NA; v_gene: TRBV15; CDR3aa: CATSREQAATYEQYF; CDR3nt: TGTGCCACCAGCAGAGAGCAAGCGGCTACCTACGAGCAGTACTTC
abundance: many; j_gene: TRBJ1-5; d_gene: NA; v_gene: TRBV5-1; CDR3aa: CASSLDVEQPQHF; CDR3nt: TGCGCCAGCAGCTTGGATGTAGAACAGCCCCAGCATTTT
abundance: once; j_gene: TRBJ1-3; d_gene: TRBD1; v_gene: TRBV28; CDR3aa: CASRPRGNSGNTIYF; CDR3nt: TGTGCCAGCAGACCCAGGGGGAACTCTGGAAACACCATATATTTT
abundance: few; j_gene: TRBJ2-7; d_gene: NA; v_gene: TRBV28; CDR3aa: CASTVSSYEQYF; CDR3nt: TGTGCCAGCACGGTGAGCTCCTACGAGCAGTACTTC
abundance: many; j_gene: TRBJ2-3; d_gene: NA; v_gene: TRBV12-3/TRBV12-4; CDR3aa: CASRTLAADTQYF; CDR3nt: TGTGCCAGCAGGACACTAGCCGCAGATACGCAGTATTTT